Shown below are 24 T cell receptor beta chains from a single sample sequenced in a study of cytomegalovirus exposure and HLA in healthy donors. Both 60 Vbeta primers and 13 Jbeta primers went into the PCR. Produced via immunoSEQ multiplex PCR; TCRdb's table is partial and in-frame only. The data hold roughly 150,000 clones, with approximately 80% observed a single time. The specimen was PBMCs. These receptors were obtained from a woman aged 35 to 49 in good health and CMV-seronegative.

V is TRBV7-8 and J is TRBJ2-1, with a tentative D call TRBD1 (6 bases). CDR1 is SGHVS, CDR2 FQNEAQ, per germline. The CDR3 extends over 16 amino acids. Trimming stripped 5 bases from V and 1 base from J, with 15 bases between. In nucleotides, the CDR3 is TGTGCCAGCAGCAGAACAGGGTTGGTATCCTACAATGAGCAGTTCTTC. Amino acids: CASSRTGLVSYNEQFF. Variable domain in full (rest from reference TRBV7-8 and TRBJ2-1): GAGVSQSPRYKVAKRGQDVALRCDPISGHVSLFWYQQALGQGPEFLTYFQNEAQLDKSGLPSDRFFAERPEGSVSTLKIQRTQQEDSAVYLCASSRTGLVSYNEQFFGPGTRLTVL.

This clone was observed once. CDR3 nucleotides: TGTGCCAGTAGTGACAGGGGCCGGTCACCCCTCCACTTT. This encodes CASSDRGRSPLHF. The chain combines TRBV19 with TRBJ1-6, with 8 bases that match TRBD1. The CDR3 is made up of 13 amino acids. Per the germline V gene, CDR1 is LNHDA and CDR2 is SQIVND (reference sequence). The junction had 4 bases not matched to a gene; V was cut back by 5 bases and J by 10 bases.

This rearrangement joins TRBV5-6 to TRBJ2-3; no clear D. Germline V CDR1 and CDR2: SGHDT, YYEEEE. The CDR3 has 14 amino acids. V lost 7 bases and J lost 2, with 14 bases in between. In DNA, the CDR3 is TGTGCCAGCGAAGGAGAGCTAGACACAGATACGCAGTATTTT. Amino acids: CASEGELDTDTQYF. Filled out from reference TRBV5-6 and TRBJ2-3, the complete variable domain reads DAGVTQSPTHLIKTRGQQVTLRCSPKSGHDTVSWYQQALGQGPQFIFQYYEEEERQRGNFPDRFSGHQFPNYSSELNVNALLLGDSALYLCASEGELDTDTQYFGPGTRLTVL.

This clone was counted a single time. The V call is TRBV29-1, the J call TRBJ2-1; possibly TRBD1 for D (5 bases). CDR1 is SQVTM, CDR2 ANQGSEA, per germline. CDR3 length equals 11 residues. Trimming cost V 7 bases and J 10 bases, with 14 bases left between them. The CDR3 spells CSADPRGEQFF. The CDR3 DNA reads TGCAGCGCTGACCCTAGGGGCGAGCAGTTCTTC.

This chain's CDR3 is CASSPRAYEQYF. The CDR3 DNA reads TGTGCCAGCAGCCCCAGGGCTTACGAGCAGTACTTC. The V call is TRBV11-3, the J call TRBJ2-7; D is perhaps TRBD1 (5 bases). CDR1 and CDR2 from the germline V gene are SGHNT and YENEEA. This CDR3 is 12 amino acids long. With 5 bases removed from V and 4 bases from J, the gap between germline ends came to 9 bases.

This clone was found a few times. The gene calls are TRBV21-1 and TRBJ2-7; the table's TRBD1 call for D was not verified on the DNA. TRBV21-1 has pseudogene status. The length of the CDR3 is 16 residues. CDR3 DNA sequence: TGTGCCAGCAGCGAAAAACAGGGGGAGAAGTCCTACGAGCAGTACTTC. As protein: CASSEKQGEKSYEQYF.

On this clone itself: This CDR3 is also generated by other DNA sequences in the sample. The rearrangement uses TRBV9 and TRBJ2-3; 11 bases agree with TRBD2. CDR3 length: 16 residues. The V gene end was trimmed by 0 bases and the J gene end by 2 bases; junction bases not matched to a gene: 2. In germline, CDR1 is SGDLS, CDR2 YYNGEE. CDR3 in DNA: TGTGCCAGCAGCGTAGGACTAGCGGGGCCCACAGATACGCAGTATTTT. It is translated as CASSVGLAGPTDTQYF.

This clone is a singleton in its sample. The chain links TRBV28 to TRBJ2-7; D is unresolved. The germline V and J ends were trimmed by 6 bases and 4 bases, with 10 bases remaining between them. CDR3 length equals 12 residues. In germline, CDR1 is MDHEN, CDR2 SYDVKM. CDR3 in DNA: TGTGCCAGCAGCACAGCTCCTTACGAGCAGTACTTC. It yields the protein CASSTAPYEQYF.

The chain employs TRBV11-2 and TRBJ2-7, with 10 bases lining up with TRBD2. This CDR3 comprises 16 residues. Germline CDR1 is SGHAT and CDR2 is FQNNGV. V was pared by 1 base and J by 9 bases, with 12 bases of the junction left unmatched. CDR3 coding DNA: TGTGCCAGCAGCTTAGTGCCCGGGACTAGCGAGAGGGGGCAGTACTTC. It specifies CASSLVPGTSERGQYF. Full variable domain (remainder filled in from reference TRBV11-2 and TRBJ2-7): EAGVAQSPRYKIIEKRQSVAFWCNPISGHATLYWYQQILGQGPKLLIQFQNNGVVDDSQLPKDRFSAERLKGVDSTLKIQPAKLEDSAVYLCASSLVPGTSERGQYFGPGTRLTVT.

J is TRBJ2-3 and V is TRBV27, with 7 nucleotides matching TRBD1. The CDR3 has 16 amino acids. J lost 2 bases, V lost 5 bases, and 10 bases had no gene match. The V gene's germline CDR1 is MNHEY and CDR2 SMNVEV (reference sequence). The CDR3 loop is CASSTTGTAATDTQYF. The CDR3 DNA reads TGTGCCAGCAGTACAACCGGGACAGCGGCCACAGATACGCAGTATTTT.

This chain uses TRBV6-1 with TRBJ1-5; TRBD1 might be the D (5 bases). The V end was cut by 3 bases, the J end by 1 base, with 10 bases between. Germline values: CDR1 MNHNS, CDR2 SASEGT. The CDR3 length is 15 residues. The CDR3 region has the DNA TGTGCCAGCAGTGATCAGGGTGCCAGCAATCAGCCCCAGCATTTT. It specifies CASSDQGASNQPQHF.

V and J are TRBV27 and TRBJ2-7; D is uncertain. The CDR3 spans 15 residues. Germline-derived CDR1 and CDR2 are MNHEY and SMNVEV (reference sequence). Trimming removed 0 bases from V and 0 bases from J, with 9 bases in between. CDR3 coding DNA: TGTGCCAGCAGTTTATCGGGCCGCTACTCCTACGAGCAGTACTTC. It encodes CASSLSGRYSYEQYF.

On this clone: This same CDR3 is encoded by further DNA sequences in the sample. This chain links TRBV9 with TRBJ2-5; the match to TRBD2 covers 15 bases. Germline lookup yields CDR1 SGDLS and CDR2 YYNGEE. There are 16 residues in the CDR3. V lost 3 bases, J lost 5 bases, and 5 bases stayed unmatched. This chain's CDR3 is CASSAAGLAGGETQYF. CDR3 sequence (DNA): TGTGCCAGCAGCGCCGCCGGACTAGCGGGAGGGGAGACCCAGTACTTC.

V and J are TRBV29-1 and TRBJ2-1, with 7 bases aligning to TRBD1. This CDR3 comprises 12 residues. The trim removed 7 bases at V and 6 bases at J, leaving 6 bases unmatched. Germline V gives CDR1 SQVTM, CDR2 ANQGSEA. CDR3 nucleotides: TGCAGCGCTCCGACAGGGTTCAATGAGCAGTTCTTC. It translates to CSAPTGFNEQFF.

The rearrangement uses TRBV11-2 and TRBJ2-1; the D gene is possibly TRBD2 (5 bases). The CDR3 loop spans 12 amino acids. V gave up 1 base and J gave up 8 bases, with 6 bases separating them. The germline V gene encodes CDR1 SGHAT and CDR2 FQNNGV. This CDR3 reads CASSLAGDEQFF. The CDR3 DNA follows: TGTGCCAGCAGCTTAGCCGGGGATGAGCAGTTCTTC.

The chain carries TRBV29-1 and TRBJ1-4, with 8 bases lining up with TRBD1. This CDR3 region has 13 residues. The germline V gene has CDR1 SQVTM and CDR2 ANQGSEA. V lost 7 bases and J lost 8; bases outside the gene matches: 9. CDR3 amino acids: CSAMETGVEKLFF. The CDR3 DNA sequence: TGCAGCGCGATGGAGACAGGGGTGGAAAAACTGTTTTTT.

In this sample, this clone turned up a few times. The rearrangement links TRBV6-6 to TRBJ1-4, with D unclear. Germline CDR1 and CDR2: MNHNY and SVGAGI (reference sequence). With 2 bases removed from V and 12 bases from J, the gap between germline ends came to 7 bases. The CDR3 spans 11 residues. The CDR3 protein is CASSYDTELFF. Written as DNA, the CDR3 is TGTGCCAGCAGTTACGACACAGAACTGTTTTTT.

The gene calls are TRBV15 and TRBJ2-7; 10 bases are a match to TRBD2. Looked up from germline, CDR1 is LNHNV and CDR2 is YYDKDF (reference sequence). The V segment lost 0 bases and the J segment 4 bases; nucleotides outside the gene matches: 9. CDR3 length: 17 amino acids. CDR3 protein: CATSRELQAGGFYEQYF. Written as DNA, the CDR3 is TGTGCCACCAGCAGAGAGTTACAAGCGGGAGGGTTTTACGAGCAGTACTTC.

This clone was observed once. The junction and the germline gene differ at one end; a read error may be behind it. The J gene is TRBJ2-6, the V gene TRBV4-2, with D maybe TRBD1 (5 bases). The CDR3 runs 16 residues. Per the germline V gene, CDR1 is LGHNA and CDR2 is YNFKEQ. The DNA for the CDR3 is TGTGCCAGCAGCCAAGATGCAGGCTCTGGGGCCAACGGCCTGACTTTC. Its protein product is CASSQDAGSGANGLTF.

This chain joins TRBV7-2 and TRBJ1-5; D is possibly TRBD1 (5 bases). The CDR3 totals 15 residues. V gave up 1 base and J gave up 3 bases, with 10 bases separating them. Germline assignment: CDR1 SGHTA and CDR2 FQGNSA. CDR3 coding DNA: TGTGCCAGCAGCTTAGAGGGGAAGATCAATCAGCCCCAGCATTTT. Residues: CASSLEGKINQPQHF. The variable domain in full, with the rest retrieved from reference TRBV7-2 and TRBJ1-5, is GAGVSQSPSNKVTEKGKDVELRCDPISGHTALYWYRQSLGQGLEFLIYFQGNSAPDKSGLPSDRFSAERTGGSVSTLTIQRTQQEDSAVYLCASSLEGKINQPQHFGDGTRLSIL.

The chain joins TRBV4-1 to TRBJ1-2; TRBD1 agrees at 10 bases. The CDR3 is 17 residues long. Germline CDR1 is MGHRA and CDR2 is YSYEKL. J gave up 6 bases and V 2 bases, and 12 bases lay outside the gene matches. CDR3 sequence (DNA): TGCGCCAGCAGCCAACCCGGGACAGGGGAGGGACTCGATGGCTACACCTTC. The encoded protein is CASSQPGTGEGLDGYTF.

The V gene is TRBV5-1, the J gene TRBJ1-3; possibly TRBD1 for D (5 bases). The germline V gene encodes CDR1 SGHRS and CDR2 YFSETQ. Trimming took 3 bases from V and 3 from J, leaving 10 bases between them. The CDR3 consists of 14 residues. Written as DNA, the CDR3 is TGCGCCAGCAGCTCCGGGACTGATGGAAACACCATATATTTT. Protein sequence: CASSSGTDGNTIYF.

The chain has TRBV6-5 and TRBJ2-7, with D possibly matching TRBD2 (6 bases). The CDR3 has 15 residues. Per germline, CDR1 MNHEY and CDR2 SVGAGI. The V end lost 2 bases, the J end lost 0 bases, and 11 bases lay between the germline ends. Here the CDR3 reads CASSYTAGYSYEQYF. The DNA of the CDR3 is TGTGCCAGCAGTTACACCGCGGGGTACTCCTACGAGCAGTACTTC.

The rearrangement joins TRBV9 to TRBJ2-1; 11 nucleotides match TRBD2. CDR1 is SGDLS, CDR2 YYNGEE, per germline. J lost 5 bases, V lost 4 bases, and 8 bases had no gene match. CDR3 size: 16 residues. The CDR3: CASSLSGGAANNEQFF. CDR3 in DNA: TGTGCCAGCAGCCTTAGCGGGGGGGCCGCGAACAATGAGCAGTTCTTC.